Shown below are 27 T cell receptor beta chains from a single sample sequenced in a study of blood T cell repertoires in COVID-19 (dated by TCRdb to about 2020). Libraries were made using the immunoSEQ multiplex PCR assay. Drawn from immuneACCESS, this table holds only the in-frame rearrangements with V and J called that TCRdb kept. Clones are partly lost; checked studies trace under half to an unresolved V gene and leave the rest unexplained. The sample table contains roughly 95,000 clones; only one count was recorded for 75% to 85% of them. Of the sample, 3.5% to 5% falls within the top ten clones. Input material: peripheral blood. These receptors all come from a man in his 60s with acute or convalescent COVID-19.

This CDR3 reads CSVSRGAGQPQHF. The CDR3 coding sequence is TGCAGCGTTTCGCGGGGGGCCGGGCAGCCCCAGCATTTT. V gene TRBV29-1 combines with J gene TRBJ1-5; D perhaps matches TRBD1 (6 bases). V was shortened by 5 bases and J by 7 bases, with 15 bases between the two germline ends. CDR1 and CDR2 (germline): SQVTM, ANQGSEA. There are 13 residues in the CDR3.

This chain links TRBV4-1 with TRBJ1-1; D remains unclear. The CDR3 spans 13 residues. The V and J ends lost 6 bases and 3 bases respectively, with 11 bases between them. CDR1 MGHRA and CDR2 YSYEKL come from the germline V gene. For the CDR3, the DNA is TGCGCCAGCAGACTCACCGGGGACACTGAAGCTTTCTTT. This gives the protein CASRLTGDTEAFF.

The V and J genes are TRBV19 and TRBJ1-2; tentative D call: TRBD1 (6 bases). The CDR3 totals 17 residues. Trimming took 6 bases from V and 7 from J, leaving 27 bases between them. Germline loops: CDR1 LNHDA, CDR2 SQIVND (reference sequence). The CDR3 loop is CASRKRDYRDLWFGYTF. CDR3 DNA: TGTGCCAGTAGGAAGCGGGATTACAGGGATCTGTGGTTTGGCTACACCTTC.

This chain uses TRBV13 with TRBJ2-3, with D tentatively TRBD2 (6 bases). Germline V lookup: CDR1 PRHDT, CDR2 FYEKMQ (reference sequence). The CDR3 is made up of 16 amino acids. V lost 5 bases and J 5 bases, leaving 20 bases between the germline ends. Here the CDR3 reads CASSPSGTQFRDTQYF. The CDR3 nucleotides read TGTGCCAGCAGCCCTTCCGGGACTCAATTTAGAGATACGCAGTATTTT.

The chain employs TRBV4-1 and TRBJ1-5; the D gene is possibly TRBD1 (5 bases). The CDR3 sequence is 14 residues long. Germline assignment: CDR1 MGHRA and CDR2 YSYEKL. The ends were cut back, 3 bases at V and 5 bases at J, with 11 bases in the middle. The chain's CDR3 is CASSHAGLDQPQHF. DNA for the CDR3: TGCGCCAGCAGCCACGCAGGGTTGGATCAGCCCCAGCATTTT.

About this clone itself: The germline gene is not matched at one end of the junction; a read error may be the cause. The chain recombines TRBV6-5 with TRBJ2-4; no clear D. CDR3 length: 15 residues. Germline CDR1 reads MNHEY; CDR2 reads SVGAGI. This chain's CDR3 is CASSDSRLAKNIQYF. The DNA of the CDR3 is TGTGCCAGCAGTGACTCTCGACTAGCCAAAAACATTCAGTACTTC.

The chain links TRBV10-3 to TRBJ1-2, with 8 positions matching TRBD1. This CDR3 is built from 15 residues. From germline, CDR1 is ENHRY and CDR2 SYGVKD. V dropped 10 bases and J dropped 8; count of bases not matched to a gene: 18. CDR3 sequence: CATIDETGVRAGYTF. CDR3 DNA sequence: TGTGCCACCATCGATGAGACAGGGGTGCGGGCGGGCTACACCTTC.

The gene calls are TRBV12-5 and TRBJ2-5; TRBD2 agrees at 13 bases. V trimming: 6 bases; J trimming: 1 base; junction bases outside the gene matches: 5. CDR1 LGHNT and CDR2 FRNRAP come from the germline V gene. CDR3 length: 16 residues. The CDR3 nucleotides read TGTGCTAGTGGACTTAGACTAGCGGGGGGCCAAGAGACCCAGTACTTC. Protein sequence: CASGLRLAGGQETQYF.

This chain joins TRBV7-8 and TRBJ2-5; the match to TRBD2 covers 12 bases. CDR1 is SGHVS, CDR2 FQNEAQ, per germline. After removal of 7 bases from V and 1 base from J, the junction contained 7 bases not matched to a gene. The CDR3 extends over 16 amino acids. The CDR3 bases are TGTGCCAGCATCCAACTAGCGGGAGGCCCCCAAGAGACCCAGTACTTC. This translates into CASIQLAGGPQETQYF.

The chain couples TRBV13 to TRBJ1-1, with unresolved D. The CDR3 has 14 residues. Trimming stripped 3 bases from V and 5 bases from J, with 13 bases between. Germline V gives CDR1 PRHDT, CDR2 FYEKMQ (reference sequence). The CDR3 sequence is CASSFPTEGTEAFF. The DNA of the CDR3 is TGTGCCAGCAGCTTCCCCACTGAGGGAACTGAAGCTTTCTTT.

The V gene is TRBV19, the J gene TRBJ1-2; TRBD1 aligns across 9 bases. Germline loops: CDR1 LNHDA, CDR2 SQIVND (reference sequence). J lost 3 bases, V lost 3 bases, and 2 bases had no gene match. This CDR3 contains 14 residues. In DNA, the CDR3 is TGTGCCAGTAGTATCGGGACAGGGCACTATGGCTACACCTTC. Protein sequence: CASSIGTGHYGYTF.

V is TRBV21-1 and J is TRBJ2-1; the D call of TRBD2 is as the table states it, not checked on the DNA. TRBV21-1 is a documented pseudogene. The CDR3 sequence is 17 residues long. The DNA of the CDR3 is TGTGCCAGCAGCAAAGCGCTTATCCGGGTTCACAAGAATGAGCAGTTCTTC. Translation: CASSKALIRVHKNEQFF.

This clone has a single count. As DNA, the CDR3 is TGTGCCAGCAGCGTGTCCCTAGCGGGGGTTGATACGCAGTATTTT. Its protein is CASSVSLAGVDTQYF. V gene TRBV9 combines with J gene TRBJ2-3, with 10 bases aligning to TRBD2. The length of the CDR3 is 15 residues. Unmatched junction bases numbered 6, after V lost 2 bases and J lost 6 bases. Per germline, CDR1 SGDLS and CDR2 YYNGEE.

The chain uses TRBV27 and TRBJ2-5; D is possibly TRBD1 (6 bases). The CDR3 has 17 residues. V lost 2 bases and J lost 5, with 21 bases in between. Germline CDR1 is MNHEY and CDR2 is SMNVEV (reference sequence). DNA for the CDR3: TGTGCCAGCAGTTTACTCCCCGGACAGCCCGTGCGGGAGACCCAGTACTTC. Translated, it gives CASSLLPGQPVRETQYF.

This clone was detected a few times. The DNA of the CDR3 is TGTGCCAGCAGCCGGAGGCCGGGCCCAGATTCACCCCTCCACTTT. It translates to CASSRRPGPDSPLHF. The chain joins TRBV5-4 to TRBJ1-6; D gene unclear. CDR3 length equals 15 residues. The V end was cut by 4 bases, the J end by 8 bases, with 16 bases between. CDR1 is SGHNT, CDR2 YYREEE, per germline (reference sequence).

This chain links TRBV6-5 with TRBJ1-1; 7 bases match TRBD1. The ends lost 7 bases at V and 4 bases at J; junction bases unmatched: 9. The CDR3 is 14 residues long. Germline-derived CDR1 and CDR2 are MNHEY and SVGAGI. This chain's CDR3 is CASTRQGVGTEAFF. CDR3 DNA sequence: TGTGCCAGCACCCGACAGGGCGTGGGCACTGAAGCTTTCTTT.

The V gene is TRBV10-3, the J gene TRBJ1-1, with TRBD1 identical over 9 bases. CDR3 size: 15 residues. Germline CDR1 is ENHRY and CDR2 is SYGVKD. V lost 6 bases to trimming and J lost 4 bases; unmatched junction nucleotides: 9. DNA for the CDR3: TGTGCCATCAGGCAACAGGGGGCGGCCCGCACTGAAGCTTTCTTT. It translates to CAIRQQGAARTEAFF.

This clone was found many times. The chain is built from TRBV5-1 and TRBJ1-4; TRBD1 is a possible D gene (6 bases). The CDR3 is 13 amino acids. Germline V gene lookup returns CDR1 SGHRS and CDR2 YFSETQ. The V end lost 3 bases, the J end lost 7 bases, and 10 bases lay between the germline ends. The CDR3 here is CASSSGHIEKLFF. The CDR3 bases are TGCGCCAGCAGCTCGGGACATATTGAAAAACTGTTTTTT.

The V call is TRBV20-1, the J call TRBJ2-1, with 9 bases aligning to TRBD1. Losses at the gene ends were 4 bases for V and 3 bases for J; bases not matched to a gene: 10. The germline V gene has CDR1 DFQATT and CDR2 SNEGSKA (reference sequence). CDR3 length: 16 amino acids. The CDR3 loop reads CSATDRDRVFYNEQFF. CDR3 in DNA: TGCAGTGCTACTGACCGGGACAGGGTTTTCTACAATGAGCAGTTCTTC.

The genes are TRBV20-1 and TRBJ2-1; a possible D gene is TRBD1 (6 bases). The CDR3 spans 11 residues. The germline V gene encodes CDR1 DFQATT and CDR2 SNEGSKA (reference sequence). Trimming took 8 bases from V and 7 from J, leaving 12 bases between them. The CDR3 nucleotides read TGCAGTCCGCAACAGGGAAATGAGCAGTTCTTC. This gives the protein CSPQQGNEQFF.

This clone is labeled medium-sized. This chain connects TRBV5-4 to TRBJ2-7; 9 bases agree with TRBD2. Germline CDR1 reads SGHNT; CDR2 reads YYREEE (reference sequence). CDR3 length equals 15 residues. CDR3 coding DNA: TGTGCCAGCAGTTTGGGACTAGCAGGAACCTACGAGCAGTACGTC. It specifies CASSLGLAGTYEQYV.

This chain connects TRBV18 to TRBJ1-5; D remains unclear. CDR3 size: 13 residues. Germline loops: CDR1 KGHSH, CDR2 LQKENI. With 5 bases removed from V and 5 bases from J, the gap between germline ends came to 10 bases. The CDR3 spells CASSKGVDQPQHF. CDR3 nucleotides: TGTGCCAGCTCAAAGGGAGTGGATCAGCCCCAGCATTTT.

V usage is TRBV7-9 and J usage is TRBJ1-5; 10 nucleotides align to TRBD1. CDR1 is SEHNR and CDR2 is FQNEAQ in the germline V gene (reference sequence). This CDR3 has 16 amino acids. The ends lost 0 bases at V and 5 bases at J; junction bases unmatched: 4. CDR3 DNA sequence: TGTGCCAGCAGCTTAGCGCCGGGACAGGGGCATCAGCCCCAGCATTTT. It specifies CASSLAPGQGHQPQHF.

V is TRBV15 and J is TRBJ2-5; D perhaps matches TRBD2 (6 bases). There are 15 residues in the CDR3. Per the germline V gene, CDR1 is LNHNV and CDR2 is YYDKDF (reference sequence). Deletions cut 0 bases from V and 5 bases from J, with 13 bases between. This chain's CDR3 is CATSRDRRERETQYF. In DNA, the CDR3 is TGTGCCACCAGCAGAGATCGGCGGGAAAGGGAGACCCAGTACTTC.

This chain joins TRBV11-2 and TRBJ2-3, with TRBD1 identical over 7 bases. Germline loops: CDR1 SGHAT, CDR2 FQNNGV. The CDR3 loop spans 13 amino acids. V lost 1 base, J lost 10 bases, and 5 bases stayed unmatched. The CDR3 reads CASSLARQGSQYF. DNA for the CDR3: TGTGCCAGCAGCTTAGCACGACAGGGTTCGCAGTATTTT.

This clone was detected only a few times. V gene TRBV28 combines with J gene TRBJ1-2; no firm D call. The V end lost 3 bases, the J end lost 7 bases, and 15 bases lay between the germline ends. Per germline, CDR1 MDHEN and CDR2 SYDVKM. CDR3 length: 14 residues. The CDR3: CASSFSSGRSGYTF. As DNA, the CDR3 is TGTGCCAGCAGTTTCTCCTCAGGTCGAAGTGGCTACACCTTC.

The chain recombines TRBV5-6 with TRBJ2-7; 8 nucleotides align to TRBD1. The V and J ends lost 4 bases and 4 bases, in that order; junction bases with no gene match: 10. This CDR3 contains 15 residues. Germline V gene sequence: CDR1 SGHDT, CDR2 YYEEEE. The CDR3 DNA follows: TGTGCCAGCAGCCAACCCGCAGGGGGCGGGTACGAGCAGTACGTC. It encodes CASSQPAGGGYEQYV.